These 25 T cell receptor beta chains originate from one sample sequenced in a study of somatic mutations in cytotoxic T cells in rheumatoid arthritis. TCRdb's table, derived via immunoSEQ multiplex PCR, lists solely in-frame clones and lacks some. The table has about 19,000 clones, approximately 75% seen once. Sequenced material: CD8+ T cells sorted from blood. These receptor sequences come from an adult with rheumatoid arthritis.

V gene TRBV7-9 combines with J gene TRBJ2-1; D is ambiguous. V lost 2 bases, J lost 7 bases, and 3 bases lay in between. The CDR3 is 11 amino acids. The germline gives CDR1 SEHNR, CDR2 FQNEAQ (reference sequence). DNA for the CDR3: TGTGCCAGCAGCTTATCTAATGAGCAGTTCTTC. This gives the protein CASSLSNEQFF.

This chain uses TRBV19 with TRBJ2-3, with 8 bases matching TRBD1. V lost 1 base, J lost 2 bases, and 5 bases stayed unmatched. This CDR3 has 16 residues. Germline V gene data show CDR1 as LNHDA and CDR2 as SQIVND (reference sequence). The CDR3 here is CASSIGAGGVTDTQYF. The CDR3 DNA reads TGTGCCAGTAGTATAGGGGCAGGGGGCGTCACAGATACGCAGTATTTT.

The chain couples TRBV7-9 to TRBJ2-7; D gene ambiguous. This CDR3 is built from 14 residues. CDR1 SEHNR and CDR2 FQNEAQ come from the germline V gene (reference sequence). V gave up 3 bases and J gave up 6 bases, with 15 bases separating them. The CDR3 DNA sequence: TGTGCCAGCAGCTTCTATGGCTGGTGGGGCGAGCAGTACTTC. The encoded protein is CASSFYGWWGEQYF.

The chain is built from TRBV6-4 and TRBJ2-3, with no clear D. CDR1 MRHNA and CDR2 SNTAGT come from the germline V gene. CDR3 size: 16 residues. V was trimmed by 0 bases and J by 3 bases, leaving 13 bases between them. In DNA form, the CDR3 reads TGTGCCAGCAGTGACTCGCCAACAGAGACAACAGATACGCAGTATTTT. This encodes CASSDSPTETTDTQYF.

As regards this clone: An end of the junction differs from the germline gene, which may be a read error. V is TRBV5-6 and J is TRBJ2-1; TRBD1 is a possible D gene (6 bases). The CDR3 spans 14 residues. The V gene's germline CDR1 is SGHDT and CDR2 YYEEEE. The CDR3 is CASRTGSSYNEKFF. In DNA, the CDR3 is TGTGCCAGCAGAACAGGGAGCTCCTACAATGAGAAGTTCTTC.

The chain recombines TRBV4-3 with TRBJ1-1; 7 nucleotides line up with TRBD1. Trimming cost V 3 bases and J 2 bases; bases outside gene matches: 3. CDR3 size: 14 residues. Germline loops: CDR1 LGHNA, CDR2 YSLEER. Written as DNA, the CDR3 is TGCGCCAGCAGCCATTACAGGGGAAACACTGAAGCTTTCTTT. Translation: CASSHYRGNTEAFF.

The chain has TRBV27 and TRBJ1-2; TRBD1 is a possible D gene (6 bases). The CDR3 loop spans 14 amino acids. V was pared by 0 bases and J by 3 bases, with 8 bases between. Germline lookup yields CDR1 MNHEY and CDR2 SMNVEV (reference sequence). In nucleotides, the CDR3 is TGTGCCAGCAGTTTATCAGGGGGGTACTATGGCTACACCTTC. Residues: CASSLSGGYYGYTF.

The CDR3 sequence is CASSQIGLAGPYEQYF. In DNA form, the CDR3 reads TGCGCCAGCAGCCAGATTGGACTAGCGGGGCCCTACGAGCAGTACTTC. The chain combines TRBV4-3 with TRBJ2-7; TRBD2 agrees at 12 bases. CDR1 LGHNA and CDR2 YSLEER come from the germline V gene. There are 16 residues in the CDR3. Trimming took 3 bases from V and 2 from J; bases not matched to a gene: 5.

Judged by abundance, this clone is medium-sized. This chain uses TRBV6-6 with TRBJ2-1, with D possibly being TRBD1 (5 bases). Germline loops: CDR1 MNHNY, CDR2 SVGAGI (reference sequence). Between the trimmed V and J ends, which lost 6 bases and 6 bases, there was a span of 9 bases. The CDR3 contains 12 residues. The CDR3 protein is CASSAGSNEQFF. The DNA of the CDR3 is TGTGCCAGCAGCGCAGGGTCCAATGAGCAGTTCTTC.

V is TRBV9 and J is TRBJ2-3, with 13 bases lining up with TRBD2. The CDR3 runs to 18 residues. Germline loops: CDR1 SGDLS, CDR2 YYNGEE. J was trimmed by 0 bases and V by 4 bases; bases with no gene match: 8. The chain's CDR3 is CASSPRTSGGESTDTQYF. The CDR3 DNA reads as TGTGCCAGCAGCCCCCGGACTAGCGGGGGAGAAAGCACAGATACGCAGTATTTT.

The DNA of the CDR3 is TGTGCCAGCAGCGTAGGACTAGCGGGAGGACAGTTCTTC. Its protein is CASSVGLAGGQFF. The chain employs TRBV9 and TRBJ2-1; 13 bases align to TRBD2. The V segment lost 0 bases and the J segment 13 bases; nucleotides outside the gene matches: 1. Germline assignment: CDR1 SGDLS and CDR2 YYNGEE. This CDR3 comprises 13 residues.

This chain uses TRBV27 with TRBJ1-2; 7 bases match TRBD1. This CDR3 is 16 amino acids long. Germline V gene lookup returns CDR1 MNHEY and CDR2 SMNVEV (reference sequence). V lost 5 bases and J lost 4; bases outside the gene matches: 13. The DNA of the CDR3 is TGTGCCAGCAGTACCCTCGACAGGGTGGGTGGCTATGGCTACACCTTC. It codes for CASSTLDRVGGYGYTF.

This clone has just a few counts. This rearrangement joins TRBV9 to TRBJ1-1; 7 bases agree with TRBD1. Germline assignment: CDR1 SGDLS and CDR2 YYNGEE. V was pared by 0 bases and J by 8 bases, with 7 bases of the junction left unmatched. The CDR3 spans 14 residues. The CDR3 spells CASSVDPTGAEAFF. The CDR3 coding sequence is TGTGCCAGCAGCGTAGATCCCACAGGGGCCGAAGCTTTCTTT.

This chain links TRBV29-1 with TRBJ2-2; D not resolved. Germline V CDR1 and CDR2: SQVTM, ANQGSEA. V gave up 5 bases and J gave up 4 bases, with 8 bases separating them. The CDR3 totals 12 residues. For the CDR3, the DNA is TGCAGCGTTTATGTACCCACCGGGGAGCTGTTTTTT. Amino acids: CSVYVPTGELFF.

The chain uses TRBV9 and TRBJ2-1; D possibly uses TRBD1 or TRBD2 (5 bases each). Trimming cost V 3 bases and J 9 bases, with 19 bases left between them. From germline, CDR1 is SGDLS and CDR2 YYNGEE. The CDR3 length is 15 residues. The CDR3 DNA reads as TGTGCCAGCAGCGCGGGGTGGGGCCGTGACAGTGAGCAGTTCTTC. Its protein product is CASSAGWGRDSEQFF.

This chain joins TRBV7-8 and TRBJ2-7; D ambiguous. Trimming left V 0 bases short and J 3 bases short, with 6 bases between. CDR1 SGHVS and CDR2 FQNEAQ come from the germline V gene. CDR3 length: 13 amino acids. The CDR3 here is CASSLAENYEQYF. For the CDR3, the DNA is TGTGCCAGCAGCTTAGCAGAGAACTACGAGCAGTACTTC.

This chain uses TRBV7-9 with TRBJ2-3; perhaps TRBD2 as D (7 bases). Trimming took off 6 bases at V and 3 bases at J, with 16 bases between the two ends. Germline lookup yields CDR1 SEHNR and CDR2 FQNEAQ (reference sequence). The CDR3 is made up of 15 amino acids. The CDR3 loop reads CASRSTGGRTDTQYF. As DNA, the CDR3 is TGTGCCAGCAGAAGCACCGGGGGGCGAACAGATACGCAGTATTTT.

CDR3 coding DNA: TGTGCCAGCAGCTTAGGAACAGGCACTGAAGCTTTCTTT. Encoded protein: CASSLGTGTEAFF. The rearrangement links TRBV7-2 to TRBJ1-1; D perhaps matches TRBD1 (5 bases). This CDR3 has 13 residues. Per the germline V gene, CDR1 is SGHTA and CDR2 is FQGNSA. V was clipped by 1 base and J by 4 bases, with 7 bases between them.

In regard to this clone: Other DNA sequences in this sample translate to the same CDR3. The rearrangement links TRBV13 to TRBJ1-5; D unresolved. There are 14 residues in the CDR3. Germline V CDR1 and CDR2: PRHDT, FYEKMQ (reference sequence). Trimming stripped 0 bases from V and 2 bases from J, with 5 bases between. The chain's CDR3 is CASSLGRGNQPQHF. In DNA, the CDR3 is TGTGCCAGCAGCTTAGGTAGGGGCAATCAGCCCCAGCATTTT. The full variable domain, completed using reference TRBV13 and TRBJ1-5, is AAGVIQSPRHLIKEKRETATLKCYPIPRHDTVYWYQQGPGQDPQFLISFYEKMQSDKGSIPDRFSAQQFSDYHSELNMSSLELGDSALYFCASSLGRGNQPQHFGDGTRLSIL.

This clone has only a few counts. The genes are TRBV21-1 and TRBJ1-1. TRBV21-1 is deemed a pseudogene. The CDR3 is made up of 14 amino acids. The CDR3 DNA follows: TGTGCCAGCATCCTTTCGGAGGGGGAGGAGGAAGCTTTCTTT. It yields the protein CASILSEGEEEAFF.

The chain joins TRBV4-2 to TRBJ2-7; D is possibly TRBD2 (6 bases). The CDR3 totals 15 residues. The germline gives CDR1 LGHNA, CDR2 YNFKEQ. Trimming left V 0 bases short and J 0 bases short, with 9 bases between. CDR3 protein: CASSQDWDSSYEQYF. The CDR3 region has the DNA TGTGCCAGCAGCCAAGATTGGGACTCCTCCTACGAGCAGTACTTC.

This sequence joins TRBV6-5 and TRBJ2-1; 7 positions match TRBD2. Looked up from germline, CDR1 is MNHEY and CDR2 is SVGAGI. This CDR3 is 16 amino acids long. V trimming: 4 bases; J trimming: 5 bases; junction bases outside the gene matches: 11. CDR3 region: CASSSVTSWLDNEQFF. The CDR3 DNA sequence: TGTGCCAGCAGTTCCGTGACTAGCTGGTTAGACAATGAGCAGTTCTTC.

This clone was counted a few times. An end of the junction does not agree with germline; a read error may underlie this. The chain recombines TRBV7-7 with TRBJ2-7; D is uncertain. Germline V gene data show CDR1 as SSHAT and CDR2 as FNYEAQ (reference sequence). The CDR3 totals 13 residues. CDR3 region: CASSLDLSYEQYF. In nucleotides, the CDR3 is TGTGCTAGCAGCTTAGATCTATCCTACGAGCAGTACTTC.

This clone has just one count. The chain has TRBV5-4 and TRBJ2-7; possible D gene TRBD1, 7 bases. The germline CDR1 and CDR2 sequences are SGHNT and YYREEE (reference sequence). The CDR3 runs to 15 residues. V gave up 3 bases and J gave up 1 base, with 14 bases separating them. This CDR3 reads CASSSDRDSSYEQYF. The CDR3 nucleotides are TGTGCCAGCAGCTCCGACAGGGACTCATCCTACGAGCAGTACTTC.

This sequence joins TRBV4-3 and TRBJ2-1; D not certain. Trimming pared 0 bases from V and 5 bases from J, leaving 14 bases between. CDR3 length equals 16 residues. Looked up from germline, CDR1 is LGHNA and CDR2 is YSLEER. The CDR3 nucleotides are TGCGCCAGCAGCCAAGACGGGTTTGAAGTGGACAATGAGCAGTTCTTC. It is translated as CASSQDGFEVDNEQFF.